This TCR beta chain was found in a study of T cells in Graves' hyperthyroidism and ophthalmopathy. The ends were cut back, 6 bases at V and 1 base at J, with 4 bases in the middle. The germline V gene has CDR1 MDHEN and CDR2 SYDVKM. The CDR3 covers 12 residues. Researchers took RNA transcripts and amplified the TCR beta CDR3 regions from them. Primed by the HTBI set, a first-round RT-PCR was run on the TCR CDR3. TCRdb called the multiplex PCR reads again in MiXCR, with one record for every CDR3 protein. The sample has around 580,000 distinct CDR3 sequences, 16% seen once. The table lists this clonotype with many counts.

The receptor's source is a woman in her late teens or twenties with Graves' hyperthyroidism. Material: blood. The chain couples TRBV28 to TRBJ1-5, with unresolved D. As DNA, the CDR3 is TGTGCCAGCAGGTCCAGCAATCAGCCCCAGCATTTT. It encodes CASRSSNQPQHF.